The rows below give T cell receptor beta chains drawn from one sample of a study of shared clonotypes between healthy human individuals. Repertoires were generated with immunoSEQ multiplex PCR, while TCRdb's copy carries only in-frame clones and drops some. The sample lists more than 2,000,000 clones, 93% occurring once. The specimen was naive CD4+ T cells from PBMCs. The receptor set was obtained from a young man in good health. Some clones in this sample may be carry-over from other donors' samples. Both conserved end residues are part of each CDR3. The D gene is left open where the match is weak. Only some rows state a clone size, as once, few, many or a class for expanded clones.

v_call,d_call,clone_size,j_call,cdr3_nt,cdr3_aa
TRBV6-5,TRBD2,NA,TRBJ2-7,TGTGCCAGCAGTTACTTGGCTAGCGGGAGTCTCGAGCAGTACTTC,CASSYLASGSLEQYF
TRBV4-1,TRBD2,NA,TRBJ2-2,TGCGCCAGCAGCCAAGCTCTAGCGGGGCTGAACACCGGGGAGCTGTTTTTT,CASSQALAGLNTGELFF
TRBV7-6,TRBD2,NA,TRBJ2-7,TGTGCCAGCAGCTTAAACCCCCTAGCGGGAGGCTCTTACGAGCAGTACTTC,CASSLNPLAGGSYEQYF
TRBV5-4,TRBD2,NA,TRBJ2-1,TGTGCCAGCAGCTTCAGTCTGGGACTAGCGGGGGGAGCCTACAATGAGCAGTTCTTC,CASSFSLGLAGGAYNEQFF
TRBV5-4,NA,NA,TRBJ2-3,TGTGCCAGCGGACTCTCTAGCACAGATACGCAGTATTTT,CASGLSSTDTQYF
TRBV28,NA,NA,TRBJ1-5,TGTGCCAGCAGCCTCGGGGGCCAGCCCCAGCATTTT,CASSLGGQPQHF
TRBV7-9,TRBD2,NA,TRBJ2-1,TGTGCCAGCAGCTTTAAGACTAGCGGGACTGACAATGAGCAGTTCTTC,CASSFKTSGTDNEQFF
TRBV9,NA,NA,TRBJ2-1,TGTGCCAGCAGCATCCTTAGGGGTGGTGAGCAGTTCTTC,CASSILRGGEQFF
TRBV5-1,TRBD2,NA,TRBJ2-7,TGCGCCAGCAGCTTTGGGACTAGCGGGAGTGTTTACGAGCAGTACTTC,CASSFGTSGSVYEQYF
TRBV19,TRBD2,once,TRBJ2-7,TGTGCCAGTAGTAGTGTGACTAGCGGGAGGGCTCATCGCGAGCAGTACTTC,CASSSVTSGRAHREQYF
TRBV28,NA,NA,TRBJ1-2,TGTGCCAGCAGCCTACTTCAGAACACCTTC,CASSLLQNTF
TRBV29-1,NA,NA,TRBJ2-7,TGCAGCGATCGGATCCGCTACGAGCAGTACTTC,CSDRIRYEQYF
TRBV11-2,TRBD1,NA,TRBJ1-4,TGTGCCAGCAGCCAGGGACAGGGGAGGAATGAAAAACTGTTTTTT,CASSQGQGRNEKLFF
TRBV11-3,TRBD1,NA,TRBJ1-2,TGTGCCAGCAGCTTAGTAGAGACAGGGGTGAACTATGGCTACACCTTC,CASSLVETGVNYGYTF
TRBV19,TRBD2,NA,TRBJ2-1,TGTGCCAGTAGTATGTATGGCGGGAGGGCTATCAACAATGAGCAGTTCTTC,CASSMYGGRAINNEQFF
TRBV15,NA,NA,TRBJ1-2,TGTGCCACCAGCAGAGCATTGGTAGTGGCCCCGTGGGGCTACACCTTC,CATSRALVVAPWGYTF
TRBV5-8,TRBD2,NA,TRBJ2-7,TGTGCCAGCAGCTCAAACCCGGGACTAGCGGGAATCGACGAGCAGTACTTC,CASSSNPGLAGIDEQYF
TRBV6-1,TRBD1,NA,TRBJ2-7,TGTGCCAGCAGTGAAGTTCCTCCCGGGACAGTTTTCTACGAGCAGTACTTC,CASSEVPPGTVFYEQYF
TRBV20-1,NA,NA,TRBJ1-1,TGCAGTGCTCCCGGGACAACTGAAGCTTTCTTT,CSAPGTTEAFF
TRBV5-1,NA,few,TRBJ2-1,TGCGCCAGCAGCTTGTTTCAGGCCACCTACAATGAGCAGTTCTTC,CASSLFQATYNEQFF
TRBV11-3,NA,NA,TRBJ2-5,TGTGCCAGCAGCACGGGGGGCGGAGAGACCCAGTACTTC,CASSTGGGETQYF
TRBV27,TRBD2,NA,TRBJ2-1,TGTGCCAGCAGCCCATCCGGGAGGGCCGTCCGGGAGCAGTTCTTC,CASSPSGRAVREQFF
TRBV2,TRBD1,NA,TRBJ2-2,TGTGCCAACGCTCCGGACAGGTGGGGCGGGGAGCTGTTTTTT,CANAPDRWGGELFF
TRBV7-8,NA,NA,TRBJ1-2,TGTGCCAGCAGCCAATCTCAGGGGTATGGCTACACCTTC,CASSQSQGYGYTF
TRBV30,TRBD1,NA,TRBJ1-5,TGTGCCTGGAGTGTAAGGGACAGGGCTAGCAATCAGCCCCAGCATTTT,CAWSVRDRASNQPQHF